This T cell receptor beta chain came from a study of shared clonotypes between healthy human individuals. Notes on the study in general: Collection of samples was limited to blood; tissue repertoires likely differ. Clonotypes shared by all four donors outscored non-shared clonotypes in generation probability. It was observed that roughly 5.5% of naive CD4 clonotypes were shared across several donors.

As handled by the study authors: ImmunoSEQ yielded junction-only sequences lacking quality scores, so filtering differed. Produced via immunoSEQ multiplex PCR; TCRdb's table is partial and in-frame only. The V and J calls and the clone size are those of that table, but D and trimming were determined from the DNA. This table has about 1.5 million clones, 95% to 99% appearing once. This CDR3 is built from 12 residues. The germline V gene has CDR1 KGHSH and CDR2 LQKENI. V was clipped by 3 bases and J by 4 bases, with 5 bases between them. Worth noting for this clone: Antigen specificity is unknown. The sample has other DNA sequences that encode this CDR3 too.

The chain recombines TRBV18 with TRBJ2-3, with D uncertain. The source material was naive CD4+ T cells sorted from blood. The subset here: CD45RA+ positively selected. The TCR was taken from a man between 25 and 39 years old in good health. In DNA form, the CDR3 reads TGTGCCAGCTCACCCGCCCCAGATACGCAGTATTTT. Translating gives CASSPAPDTQYF. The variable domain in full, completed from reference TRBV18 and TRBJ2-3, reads NAGVMQNPRHLVRRRGQEARLRCSPMKGHSHVYWYRQLPEEGLKFMVYLQKENIIDESGMPKERFSAEFPKEGPSILRIQQVVRGDSAAYFCASSPAPDTQYFGPGTRLTVL.